The 9 T cell receptor beta chains below were found in one sample sequenced in a study of cytomegalovirus exposure and HLA in healthy donors. The study ran its PCR with 60 Vbeta and 13 Jbeta primers. Sequencing was performed with immunoSEQ multiplex PCR; in TCRdb, only in-frame clones are kept and a portion is missing. The sample gives 95,000 to 150,000 clones, approximately 73% of which show up once; 4% to 5.5% is in the top ten. Sequenced material: PBMCs. The source of these receptors is a man aged 60 to 75 in good health and CMV-seropositive.

V usage is TRBV29-1 and J usage is TRBJ1-5, with 10 bases matching TRBD1. V lost 7 bases to trimming and J lost 5 bases; unmatched junction nucleotides: 2. Looked up from germline, CDR1 is SQVTM and CDR2 is ANQGSEA. The CDR3 loop spans 12 amino acids. The DNA for the CDR3 is TGCAGCGCCGGACAGGGGGATCAGCCCCAGCATTTT. Protein: CSAGQGDQPQHF. Complete variable domain (other parts from reference TRBV29-1 and TRBJ1-5): SAVISQKPSRDICQRGTSLTIQCQVDSQVTMMFWYRQQPGQSLTLIATANQGSEATYESGFVIDKFPISRPNLTFSTLTVSNMSPEDSSIYLCSAGQGDQPQHFGDGTRLSIL.

The chain carries TRBV5-1 and TRBJ1-2; a possible D gene is TRBD1 (5 bases). Trimming left V 2 bases short and J 6 bases short, with 8 bases between. The germline V gene has CDR1 SGHRS and CDR2 YFSETQ. The CDR3 is 12 residues long. The CDR3 coding sequence is TGCGCCAGCAGCTTCGGGGGGGATGGCTACACCTTC. Its protein is CASSFGGDGYTF.

The chain combines TRBV27 with TRBJ1-2; a possible D gene is TRBD1 (5 bases). The V end was cut by 8 bases, the J end by 8 bases, with 15 bases between. CDR1 MNHEY and CDR2 SMNVEV come from the germline V gene (reference sequence). The CDR3 totals 12 residues. The CDR3 here is CASRLRGGGYTF. As DNA, the CDR3 is TGTGCCAGCCGACTCCGGGGGGGAGGCTACACCTTC.

With regard to this clone: The same CDR3 also results from other DNA sequences found in this sample. The chain combines TRBV27 with TRBJ1-1; the D is unclear. The CDR3 spans 13 residues. Germline V CDR1 and CDR2: MNHEY, SMNVEV (reference sequence). V was trimmed by 3 bases and J by 1 base, leaving 6 bases between them. This chain's CDR3 is CASSLSRNTEAFF. Here the CDR3 DNA reads TGTGCCAGCAGTTTGTCCAGGAACACTGAAGCTTTCTTT.

V usage is TRBV10-3 and J usage is TRBJ2-1; D is unresolved. CDR1 is ENHRY, CDR2 SYGVKD, per germline. CDR3 length: 13 amino acids. V lost 10 bases and J lost 0, with 10 bases in between. For the CDR3, the DNA is TGTGCCACCCTAGGTAGCTCCTACAATGAGCAGTTCTTC. Protein: CATLGSSYNEQFF.

This clone was picked up a small number of times. J is TRBJ2-4 and V is TRBV11-2, with D perhaps matching TRBD1 (5 bases). From germline, CDR1 is SGHAT and CDR2 FQNNGV. Trimming shortened V by 7 bases and J by 0 bases, and 13 bases separated the two germline ends. This CDR3 has 15 residues. CDR3 in amino acids: CASTDRSLAKNIQYF. CDR3 sequence (DNA): TGTGCCAGCACCGACAGAAGTCTAGCCAAAAACATTCAGTACTTC. The full variable domain, rest sourced from reference TRBV11-2 and TRBJ2-4, is EAGVAQSPRYKIIEKRQSVAFWCNPISGHATLYWYQQILGQGPKLLIQFQNNGVVDDSQLPKDRFSAERLKGVDSTLKIQPAKLEDSAVYLCASTDRSLAKNIQYFGAGTRLSVL.

In its sample, this clone was seen a few times. This rearrangement joins TRBV18 to TRBJ1-2; no definite D call. The V end lost 1 base, the J end lost 1 base, and 7 bases lay between the germline ends. This CDR3 has 14 residues. The germline V gene encodes CDR1 KGHSH and CDR2 LQKENI. CDR3 region: CASSPQEDNYGYTF. The CDR3 DNA sequence: TGTGCCAGCTCACCACAAGAGGATAACTATGGCTACACCTTC.

CDR3 in DNA: TGTGCCAGTAGTTCCCGACAGGGAGCATTCAATCAGCCCCAGCATTTT. Residues: CASSSRQGAFNQPQHF. The chain couples TRBV19 to TRBJ1-5, with TRBD1 matching over 7 bases. Germline V CDR1 and CDR2: LNHDA, SQIVND (reference sequence). J lost 3 bases, V lost 5 bases, and 10 bases had no gene match. The CDR3 contains 16 residues.

The genes are TRBV29-1 and TRBJ1-4, with TRBD1 identical over 11 bases. The trim removed 5 bases at V and 7 bases at J, leaving 6 bases unmatched. The CDR3 has 14 amino acids. CDR1 SQVTM and CDR2 ANQGSEA come from the germline V gene. This CDR3 is CSVQPGTGGEKLFF. As DNA, the CDR3 is TGCAGCGTTCAACCCGGGACAGGGGGTGAAAAACTGTTTTTT.